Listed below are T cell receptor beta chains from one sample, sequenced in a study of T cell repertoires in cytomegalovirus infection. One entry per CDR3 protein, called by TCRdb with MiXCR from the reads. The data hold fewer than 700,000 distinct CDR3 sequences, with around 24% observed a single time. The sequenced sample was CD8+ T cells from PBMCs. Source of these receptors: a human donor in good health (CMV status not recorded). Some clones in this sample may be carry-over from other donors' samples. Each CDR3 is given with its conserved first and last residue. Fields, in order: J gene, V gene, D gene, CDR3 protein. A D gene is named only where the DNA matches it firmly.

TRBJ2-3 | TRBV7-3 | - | CASSLGGVDDTQYF
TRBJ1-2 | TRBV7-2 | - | CASSLKGGRINYGYTF
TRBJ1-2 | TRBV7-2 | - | CASSLARGVGYGYTF
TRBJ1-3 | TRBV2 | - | CASSEPTSGNTIYF
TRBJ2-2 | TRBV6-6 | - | CAIRGGNTGELFF
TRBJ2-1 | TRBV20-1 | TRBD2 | CSARLTRGGAYNEQFF
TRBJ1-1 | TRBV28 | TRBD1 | CASSLASGGGYTEAFF
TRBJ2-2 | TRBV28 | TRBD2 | CASTPSGGATGELFF
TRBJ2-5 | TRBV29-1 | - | CSVEPAQWQQETQYF
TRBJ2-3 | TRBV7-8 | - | CASSFLGPYSTDTQYF
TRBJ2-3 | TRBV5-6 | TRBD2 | CASSLWLAGESTDTQYF
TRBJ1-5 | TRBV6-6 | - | CVSNSAGQGPQHF
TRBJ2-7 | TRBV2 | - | CASSEGGLGGQLSYEQYF
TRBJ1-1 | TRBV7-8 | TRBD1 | CASRSSTGASEAFF
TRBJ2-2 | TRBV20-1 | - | CSARDSSTGELFF
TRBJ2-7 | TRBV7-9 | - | CASSPRDRSYEQYF
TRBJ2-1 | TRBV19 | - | CASSIVVNNEQFF
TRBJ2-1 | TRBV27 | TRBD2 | CASRERPGRDEQFF
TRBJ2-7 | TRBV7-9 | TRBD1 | CASSSQWDSENEQYF
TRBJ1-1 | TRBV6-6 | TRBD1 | CASSDPGQGAGEAFF
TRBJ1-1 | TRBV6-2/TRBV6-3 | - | CASSFPGFEAFF
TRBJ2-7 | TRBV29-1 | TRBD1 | CSVETGDNYEQYF
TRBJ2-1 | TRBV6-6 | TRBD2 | CASSYTLAGGPLYNEQFF
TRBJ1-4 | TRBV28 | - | CASSLASTNEKLFF
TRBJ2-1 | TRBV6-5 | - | CASSFTAGYNEQFF
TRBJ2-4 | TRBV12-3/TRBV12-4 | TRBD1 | CASSTGQGAYLTKNIQYF
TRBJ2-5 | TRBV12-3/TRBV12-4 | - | CASSPQNQETQYF
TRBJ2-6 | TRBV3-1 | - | CASSQDISVGANVLTF
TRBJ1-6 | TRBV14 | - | CASSHEFNSPLHF
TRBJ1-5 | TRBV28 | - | CASSPTSEVNQPQHF
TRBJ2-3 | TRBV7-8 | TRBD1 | CASSSRADRVYF
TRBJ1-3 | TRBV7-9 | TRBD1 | CASPTGTGGNTIYF
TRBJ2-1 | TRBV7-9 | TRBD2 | CASSSPQRGPNEQFF
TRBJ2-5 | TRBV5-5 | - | CASSIGQGLLGEETQYF
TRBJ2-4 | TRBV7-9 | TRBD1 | CASSSRTGSPSAKNIQYF
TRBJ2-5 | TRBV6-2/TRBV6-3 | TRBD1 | CASSYSRGRGRAYETQYF
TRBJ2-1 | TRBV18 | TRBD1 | CASSANPGQGLDEQFF
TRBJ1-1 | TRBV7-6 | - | CASRLRVDTEAFF
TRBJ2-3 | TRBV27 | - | CASGFGRDTQYF
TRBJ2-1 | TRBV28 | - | CASRDGLSYNEQFF
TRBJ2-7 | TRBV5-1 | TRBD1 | CASSLQGADDEQYF
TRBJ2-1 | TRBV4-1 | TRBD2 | CASSQDSSGGIYNEQFF
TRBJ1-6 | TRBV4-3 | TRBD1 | CASSQVPTGTAYNSPLHF
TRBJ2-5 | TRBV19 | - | CASSNAEGGNSQYF
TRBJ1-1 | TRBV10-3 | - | CAIREGGSMNTEAFF
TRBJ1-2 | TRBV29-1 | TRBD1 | CSVGTGGIDGYTF